Below, one T cell receptor beta chain is given with its context. This CDR3 has 14 residues. Trimming took 4 bases from V and 4 from J, leaving 13 bases between them. CDR1 and CDR2 (germline): SGHTA, FQGTGA. Healthy HIV-negative adults without recent acute infections or vaccinations served as donors. This was a deep-level run. Unsorted PBMC replicate PCRs drew on around 300 ng DNA, representing tens of thousands of T cell genomes. Here immunoSEQ multiplex PCR was the method, and the copy in TCRdb shows in-frame clones only, minus some. The sample carries 490,000 or so clones, less than 80% recorded once. The record originates from a study of shared clonotypes between healthy human individuals. Study summary: Serving as donors were a couple of women and a few men, whose ages spanned 18 to 49.

This clonotype was sampled from a woman aged 35 to 49 in good health. Some clones in this sample may be carry-over from other donors' samples. The sequenced material came from PBMCs. The V call is TRBV7-3, the J call TRBJ1-2; possible D gene TRBD1, 5 bases. CDR3 sequence (DNA): TGTGCCAGCAGCTCTCTGGACAAGAGCTATGGCTACACCTTC. Protein product: CASSSLDKSYGYTF.